These 13 T cell receptor beta chains share one sample of origin, sequenced in a study of blood T cell repertoires in COVID-19. Some clones are missing from TCRdb's copy, which holds only in-frame ones; the method was immunoSEQ multiplex PCR. The profile shows hundreds of thousands of clones, just under 85% of them singletons. The sample taken for sequencing was peripheral blood. The receptors stem from a man older than 75 with acute or convalescent COVID-19.

The sample holds a few counts of this clone. The chain is built from TRBV10-3 and TRBJ2-1, with TRBD2 as a possible D gene (5 bases). V was cut by 2 bases and J by 9 bases, with 14 bases left in between. The CDR3 has 14 residues. Germline CDR1 and CDR2: ENHRY and SYGVKD. The CDR3, as DNA: TGTGCCATCAGTGAGGCGGAGGAAGGAGGTGAGCAGTTCTTC. This sequence encodes CAISEAEEGGEQFF.

The sample holds a few counts of this clone. CDR3 residues: CSASPTRVNTDTQYF. The DNA of the CDR3 is TGCAGTGCTAGTCCCACCAGGGTGAACACAGATACGCAGTATTTT. This chain uses TRBV20-1 with TRBJ2-3; maybe TRBD1 (5 bases). Germline CDR1 is DFQATT and CDR2 is SNEGSKA (reference sequence). The CDR3 is made up of 15 amino acids. The V end was cut by 3 bases, the J end by 2 bases, with 15 bases between.

With respect to this clone: Other DNA variants within this sample encode the same CDR3. The chain joins TRBV20-1 to TRBJ1-5, with D possibly matching TRBD1 (6 bases). The germline V gene encodes CDR1 DFQATT and CDR2 SNEGSKA (reference sequence). This CDR3 region has 12 residues. The ends were cut back, 3 bases at V and 4 bases at J, with 7 bases in the middle. The CDR3 DNA sequence: TGCAGTGCTAGTCAGGGGAATCAGCCCCAGCATTTT. Its protein is CSASQGNQPQHF.

The chain links TRBV27 to TRBJ2-1; 7 bases match TRBD2. The CDR3 is 15 residues long. Germline CDR1 reads MNHEY; CDR2 reads SMNVEV (reference sequence). Trimming removed 4 bases from V and 2 bases from J; junction bases left unmatched: 5. For the CDR3, the DNA is TGTGCCAGCAGTTGGGAGGGAGGTCCCTACAATGAGCAGTTCTTC. This sequence encodes CASSWEGGPYNEQFF.

This rearrangement joins TRBV9 to TRBJ1-1; TRBD1 aligns across 7 bases. The germline CDR1 and CDR2 sequences are SGDLS and YYNGEE. The CDR3 is 15 amino acids. The trim removed 0 bases at V and 5 bases at J, leaving 7 bases unmatched. The CDR3 region is CASSVEGAIMTEAFF. The CDR3 DNA follows: TGTGCCAGCAGCGTAGAGGGGGCGATTATGACTGAAGCTTTCTTT.

The chain is built from TRBV5-4 and TRBJ1-6; 12 nucleotides agree with TRBD1. The CDR3 is 16 residues long. Germline loops: CDR1 SGHNT, CDR2 YYREEE (reference sequence). The J segment lost 6 bases and the V segment lost 5 bases, leaving 6 bases of the junction unmatched. The CDR3 bases are TGTGCCAGCAGTTACCGGGACAGGGGGCTTAATTCACCCCTCCACTTT. This encodes CASSYRDRGLNSPLHF.

The V call is TRBV19, the J call TRBJ2-2; 10 nucleotides agree with TRBD1. CDR3 size: 15 residues. CDR1 LNHDA and CDR2 SQIVND come from the germline V gene (reference sequence). V lost 7 bases, J lost 7 bases, and 9 bases stayed unmatched. The CDR3 DNA reads as TGTGCCAGTACCCCGGTTAGGACAGGGGGCGGGGAGCTGTTTTTT. This translates into CASTPVRTGGGELFF.

This sequence joins TRBV7-2 and TRBJ2-1; 8 nucleotides match TRBD1. Germline lookup yields CDR1 SGHTA and CDR2 FQGNSA. CDR3 length equals 15 residues. V was clipped by 4 bases and J by 1 base; unmatched bases: 3. CDR3 protein: CASSSTGASYNEQFF. The CDR3 DNA reads as TGTGCCAGCAGCTCGACAGGGGCGTCCTACAATGAGCAGTTCTTC.

The genes are TRBV5-8 and TRBJ1-5, with TRBD1 matching 7 bases. Germline V gene lookup returns CDR1 SGHTS and CDR2 YDEGEE. The CDR3 totals 15 residues. The V gene end was trimmed by 0 bases and the J gene end by 4 bases; junction bases not matched to a gene: 4. The CDR3 nucleotides are TGTGCCAGCAGCTTGGGACAGGGAAGGAATCAGCCCCAGCATTTT. It translates to CASSLGQGRNQPQHF.

The chain recombines TRBV7-6 with TRBJ1-3; D is ambiguous. The CDR3 totals 14 residues. Germline V lookup: CDR1 SGHVS, CDR2 FNYEAQ. Between the trimmed V and J ends, which lost 2 bases and 4 bases, there was a span of 9 bases. The CDR3: CASSLWGEGNTIYF. Written as DNA, the CDR3 is TGTGCCAGCAGCTTATGGGGAGAGGGAAACACCATATATTTT.

The chain is built from TRBV30 and TRBJ1-5, with 10 bases fitting TRBD1. The CDR3 is made up of 14 amino acids. V trimming: 2 bases; J trimming: 7 bases; junction bases outside the gene matches: 5. Germline CDR1 reads GTSNPN; CDR2 reads SVGIG (reference sequence). DNA for the CDR3: TGTGCCTGGAGTCCCGACAGGGGGCACCAGCCCCAGCATTTT. Protein product: CAWSPDRGHQPQHF.

The genes are TRBV4-1 and TRBJ2-1; no definite D call. With 2 bases removed from V and 4 bases from J, the gap between germline ends came to 18 bases. Germline V CDR1 and CDR2: MGHRA, YSYEKL. The CDR3 covers 17 residues. CDR3 coding DNA: TGCGCCAGCAGCCAATTTCAGGCAGGTCCCGAATACAATGAGCAGTTCTTC. This gives the protein CASSQFQAGPEYNEQFF.

This sequence joins TRBV5-6 and TRBJ1-6, with 7 bases matching TRBD1. CDR1 is SGHDT, CDR2 YYEEEE, per germline. The ends lost 0 bases at V and 8 bases at J; junction bases unmatched: 8. The CDR3 contains 16 residues. This chain's CDR3 is CASSLGDSEGDSPLHF. CDR3 coding DNA: TGTGCCAGCAGCTTGGGGGACAGCGAGGGGGATTCACCCCTCCACTTT.